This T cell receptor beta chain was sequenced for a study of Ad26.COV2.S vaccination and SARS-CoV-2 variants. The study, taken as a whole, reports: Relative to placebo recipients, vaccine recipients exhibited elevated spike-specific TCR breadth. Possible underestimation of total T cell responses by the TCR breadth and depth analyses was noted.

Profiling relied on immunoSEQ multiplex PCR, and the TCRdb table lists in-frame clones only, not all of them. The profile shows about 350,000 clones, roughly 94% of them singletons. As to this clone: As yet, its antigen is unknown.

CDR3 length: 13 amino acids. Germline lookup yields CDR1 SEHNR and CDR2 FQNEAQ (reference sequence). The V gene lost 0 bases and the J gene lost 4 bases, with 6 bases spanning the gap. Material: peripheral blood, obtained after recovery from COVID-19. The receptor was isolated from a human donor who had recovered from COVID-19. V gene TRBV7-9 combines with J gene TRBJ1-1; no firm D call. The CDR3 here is CASSLAGVTEAFF. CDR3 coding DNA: TGTGCCAGCAGCTTAGCTGGGGTCACTGAAGCTTTCTTT.